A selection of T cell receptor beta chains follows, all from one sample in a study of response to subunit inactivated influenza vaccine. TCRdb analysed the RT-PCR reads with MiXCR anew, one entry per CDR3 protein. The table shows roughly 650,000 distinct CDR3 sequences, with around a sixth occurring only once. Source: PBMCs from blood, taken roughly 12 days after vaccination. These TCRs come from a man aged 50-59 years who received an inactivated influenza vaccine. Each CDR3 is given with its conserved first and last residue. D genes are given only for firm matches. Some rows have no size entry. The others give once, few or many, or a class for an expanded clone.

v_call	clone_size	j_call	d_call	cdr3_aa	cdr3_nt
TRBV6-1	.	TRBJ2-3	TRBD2	CASSEGLAGASFGNTDTQYF	TGTGCCAGCAGTGAAGGACTAGCGGGGGCCTCCTTCGGAAACACAGATACGCAGTATTTT
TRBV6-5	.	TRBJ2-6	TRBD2	CASSYSLAGGGANVLTF	TGTGCCAGCAGTTACTCCCTAGCGGGAGGGGGGGCCAACGTCCTGACTTTC
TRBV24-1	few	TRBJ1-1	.	CATMYGDNTEAFF	TGTGCCACCATGTACGGAGACAACACTGAAGCTTTCTTT
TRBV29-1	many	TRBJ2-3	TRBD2	CSVEGASKRGGTDTQYF	TGCAGCGTTGAAGGTGCCTCTAAGCGGGGGGGAACAGATACGCAGTATTTT
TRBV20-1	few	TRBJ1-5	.	CSASRGDQPQHF	TGCAGTGCTAGTCGGGGGGATCAGCCCCAGCATTTT
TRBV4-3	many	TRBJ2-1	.	CASSEQPQIYNEQFF	TGCGCCAGCAGCGAACAGCCGCAGATCTACAATGAGCAGTTCTTC
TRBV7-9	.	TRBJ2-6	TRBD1	CASSLAGQAYGANVLTF	TGTGCCAGCAGCCTGGCTGGACAGGCTTATGGGGCCAACGTCCTGACTTTC
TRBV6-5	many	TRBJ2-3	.	CASSYSGRTDTQYF	TGTGCCAGCAGTTACTCGGGGCGCACAGATACGCAGTATTTT
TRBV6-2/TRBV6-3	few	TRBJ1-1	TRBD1	CASRRQGGVRDTEAFF	TGTGCCAGCAGAAGACAAGGGGGCGTAAGGGACACTGAAGCTTTCTTT
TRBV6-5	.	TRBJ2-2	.	CASSWLGGNTGELFF	TGTGCCAGCAGTTGGTTGGGGGGGAACACCGGGGAGCTGTTTTTT
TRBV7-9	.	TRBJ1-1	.	CASSLVISNTEAFF	TGTGCCAGCAGCTTAGTTATCTCGAACACTGAAGCTTTCTTT
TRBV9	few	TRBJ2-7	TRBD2	CASSFSGGVFVEQYF	TGTGCCAGCAGCTTTAGCGGGGGAGTATTTGTGGAGCAGTACTTC
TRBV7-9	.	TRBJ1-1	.	CASSLASIEAFF	TGTGCCAGCAGCTTAGCATCAATCGAAGCTTTCTTT
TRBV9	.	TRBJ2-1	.	CASSVGLEVFF	TGTGCCAGCAGCGTTGGGTTAGAGGTGTTCTTC
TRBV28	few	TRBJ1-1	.	CASSDKGPTEAFF	TGTGCCAGCAGTGATAAGGGTCCTACAGAAGCTTTCTTT
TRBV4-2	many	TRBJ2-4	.	CASSQVGVRNIQYF	TGTGCCAGCAGCCAAGTGGGTGTCCGAAACATTCAGTACTTC
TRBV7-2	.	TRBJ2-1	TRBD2	CASSFSGGASYNEQFF	TGTGCCAGCAGCTTTAGCGGGGGGGCCTCCTACAATGAGCAGTTCTTC
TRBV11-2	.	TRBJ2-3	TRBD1	CASSSGQMADTQYF	TGTGCCAGCAGCTCGGGACAGATGGCAGATACGCAGTATTTT
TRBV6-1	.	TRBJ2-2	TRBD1	CASISGTGDTGELFF	TGTGCCAGCATATCCGGGACAGGGGACACCGGGGAGCTGTTTTTT
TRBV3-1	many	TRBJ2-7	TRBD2	CASSPRLATEQYF	TGTGCCAGCAGCCCTAGACTAGCGACCGAGCAGTACTTC
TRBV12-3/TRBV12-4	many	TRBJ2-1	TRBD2	CASSIAGGLRNEQFF	TGTGCCAGCAGTATAGCGGGGGGGTTAAGAAATGAGCAGTTCTTC
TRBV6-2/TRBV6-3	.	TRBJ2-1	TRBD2	CASSYTLAGWRNEQFF	TGTGCCAGCAGTTACACCCTAGCGGGATGGAGGAATGAGCAGTTCTTC
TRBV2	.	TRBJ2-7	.	CASSDWPLTYEQYF	TGTGCCAGCAGTGATTGGCCATTAACCTACGAGCAGTACTTC
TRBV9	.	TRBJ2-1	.	CASSVEPAYNEQFF	TGTGCCAGCAGCGTAGAGCCCGCTTACAATGAGCAGTTCTTC
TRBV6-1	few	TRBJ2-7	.	CASSREISTYEQYF	TGTGCCAGCAGTCGGGAGATATCCACCTACGAGCAGTACTTC
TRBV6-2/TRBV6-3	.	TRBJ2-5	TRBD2	CASNSGAGQETQYF	TGTGCCAGCAATAGCGGGGCAGGGCAAGAGACCCAGTACTTC
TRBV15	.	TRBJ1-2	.	CATSRVGVGGYTF	TGTGCCACCAGCAGAGTAGGTGTTGGTGGCTACACCTTC
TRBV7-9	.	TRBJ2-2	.	CASSFYLVNTGELFF	TGTGCCAGCAGCTTTTACCTAGTGAACACCGGGGAGCTGTTTTTT
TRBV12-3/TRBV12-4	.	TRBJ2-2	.	CASTLVAGELFF	TGTGCCAGCACCCTCGTCGCCGGGGAGCTGTTTTTT
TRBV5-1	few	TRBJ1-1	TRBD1	CASSIGTVEGTEAFF	TGCGCCAGCAGCATAGGGACAGTCGAAGGGACTGAAGCTTTCTTT
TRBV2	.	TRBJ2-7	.	CASSEVYGQGSYEQYF	TGTGCCAGCAGTGAGGTTTATGGTCAAGGATCCTACGAGCAGTACTTC
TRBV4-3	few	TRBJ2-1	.	CASSQERQGYNEQFF	TGCGCCAGCAGCCAAGAACGTCAGGGCTACAATGAGCAGTTCTTC
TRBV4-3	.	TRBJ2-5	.	CASSPSVGLEGETQYF	TGCGCCAGCAGCCCCTCAGTGGGGTTGGAGGGTGAGACCCAGTACTTC
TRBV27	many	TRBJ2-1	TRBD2	CASSFGLAGSYNEQFF	TGTGCCAGCAGTTTCGGACTAGCGGGGAGCTACAATGAGCAGTTCTTC
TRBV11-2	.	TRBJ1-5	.	CASSLTGHRDQPQHF	TGTGCCAGCAGCTTAACAGGGCATAGGGATCAGCCCCAGCATTTT
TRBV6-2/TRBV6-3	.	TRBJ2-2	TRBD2	CASNQGEVAGYTGELFF	TGTGCCAGCAACCAGGGCGAGGTAGCGGGGTACACCGGGGAGCTGTTTTTT
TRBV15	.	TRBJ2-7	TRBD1	CATSRARTGPFSYEQYF	TGTGCCACCAGCAGAGCCCGGACAGGGCCCTTTTCCTACGAGCAGTACTTC
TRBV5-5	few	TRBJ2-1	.	CASSLSEIYNEQFF	TGTGCCAGCAGCCTATCCGAGATATACAATGAGCAGTTCTTC